This TCR beta chain was recovered during a study of cytomegalovirus exposure and HLA in healthy donors. Germline CDR1 is SGHTA and CDR2 is FQGNSA. V lost 6 bases and J 9 bases, leaving 13 bases between the germline ends. This CDR3 has 12 residues. PCR was performed using 60 Vbeta and 13 Jbeta primers. The data were produced by immunoSEQ multiplex PCR, yet TCRdb's version contains in-frame clones alone and is incomplete. The profile shows under 150,000 clones, 60% to 80% of them singletons. Source material: PBMCs. The receptor was isolated from a man younger than 30 in good health and CMV-seropositive. This chain joins TRBV7-2 and TRBJ2-3, with a possible D match to TRBD1 (6 bases). The CDR3 DNA is TGTGCCAGCAGTAAACCACAGGGAACGCAGTATTTT. Amino acid sequence: CASSKPQGTQYF.